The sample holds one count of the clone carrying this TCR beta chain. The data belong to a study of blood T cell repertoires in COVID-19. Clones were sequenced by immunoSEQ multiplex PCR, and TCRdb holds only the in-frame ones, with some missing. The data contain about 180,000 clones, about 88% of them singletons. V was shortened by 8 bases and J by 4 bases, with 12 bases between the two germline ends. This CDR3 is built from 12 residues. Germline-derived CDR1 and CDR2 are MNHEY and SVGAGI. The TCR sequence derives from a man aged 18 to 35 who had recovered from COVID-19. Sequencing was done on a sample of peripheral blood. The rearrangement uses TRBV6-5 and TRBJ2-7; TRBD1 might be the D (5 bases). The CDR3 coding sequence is TGTGCCAGCTCCACGGCAGGGTACGAGCAGTACTTC. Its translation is CASSTAGYEQYF.